The clone carrying this T cell receptor beta chain was seen at least ten times. Its antigen is still unknown. Arm-PCR with iRepertoire HTBI primers amplified the CDR3 regions for these TCR beta libraries. As processed by the authors: Across all samples, just over 60 TRBV segments and 15 or so TRBJ segments were identified. TCRdb reprocessed the multiplex PCR reads via MiXCR and lists one record per CDR3 protein. TCRdb, not the authors, supplied the V and J calls. The table records roughly 220,000 distinct CDR3 sequences, about 17% of them present only once. Time point indicated: newly diagnosed GD, antithyroid drugs for less than 3 months. Isolated PBMC RNA provided the starting material for the TCR library. This specimen belongs to a study of regulatory T cells in long-lasting Graves disease. Study-level results: Favored usage of TRBV28, TRBJ1-2 and TRBJ2-5 was recorded in persistent disease. The study found persistent patients shared more public clonotypes (roughly 3,000) than new patients (roughly 880). TCR diversity was lower in persistent Graves' patients than in newly diagnosed ones.

The CDR3 is 9 amino acids. Trimming removed 6 bases from V and 5 bases from J, with 2 bases in between. Germline V gene sequence: CDR1 MNHNS, CDR2 SASEGT. The chain is built from TRBV6-1 and TRBJ2-7; D gene unclear. Sequenced material: peripheral blood mononuclear cells (PBMCs), taken at new diagnosis, from a patient treated with antithyroid drugs. The TCR originated in a female donor with Graves disease. The CDR3 loop is CASSHEQYF. CDR3 nucleotides: TGTGCCAGCAGCCACGAGCAGTACTTC.